The 10 T cell receptor beta chains below come from one sample, sequenced in a study of beta chain features in type 1 diabetes. Reverse transcription of all isolated RNA meant that expressed TCRB transcripts were sequenced. Sequenced by immunoSEQ multiplex PCR; TCRdb stores in-frame clones only, minus some. The sample has hundreds of thousands of clones; 15% are singletons. Their antigens are not known. Study-wide results and caveats: Shorter TCRB CDR3s, moderately but significantly so, marked every one of the four CD4+ subsets in Type 1 diabetes patients.

The sample comprised naive CD4+ T cells from blood. These receptors were collected from a man aged 18 to 30 with type 1 diabetes.

This clone was seen only a few times. The chain carries TRBV10-3 and TRBJ2-7; TRBD1 matches at 8 bases. V dropped 6 bases and J dropped 3; count of bases not matched to a gene: 7. Germline V CDR1 and CDR2: ENHRY, SYGVKD. The CDR3 length is 14 residues. The CDR3 protein is CAISQGQGVYEQYF. The CDR3 nucleotides read TGTGCCATCAGCCAAGGACAGGGTGTCTACGAGCAGTACTTC.

This clone has only a few counts. CDR3 nucleotides: TGTGCCAGCAGTACCTGGCAAAAGTATGGCTACACCTTC. Translating gives CASSTWQKYGYTF. This chain uses TRBV2 with TRBJ1-2, with D unresolved. Per the germline V gene, CDR1 is SNHLY and CDR2 is FYNNEI. CDR3 length: 13 amino acids. Trimming took 5 bases from V and 5 from J, leaving 12 bases between them.

The V gene is TRBV30, the J gene TRBJ2-6, with 7 bases identical to TRBD2. V lost 7 bases, J lost 0 bases, and 12 bases stayed unmatched. Germline CDR1 is GTSNPN and CDR2 is SVGIG (reference sequence). The CDR3 length is 17 residues. As DNA, the CDR3 is TGTGCCTCCTACAGCGGGACGGCCCACTCTGGGGCCAACGTCCTGACTTTC. Residues: CASYSGTAHSGANVLTF.

There are a few counts of this clone. The chain carries TRBV5-1 and TRBJ2-7; a possible D gene is TRBD1 (6 bases). Looked up from germline, CDR1 is SGHRS and CDR2 is YFSETQ. There are 14 residues in the CDR3. V was clipped by 6 bases and J by 5 bases, with 18 bases between them. The CDR3 is CASKRQALNDEQYF. The CDR3 DNA follows: TGCGCCAGCAAACGACAGGCCTTAAACGACGAGCAGTACTTC.

The chain carries TRBV28 and TRBJ2-7, with 8 bases fitting TRBD1. Germline loops: CDR1 MDHEN, CDR2 SYDVKM. CDR3 length: 15 residues. V shed 5 bases and J 7 bases; nucleotides not matched to a gene: 13. This CDR3 is CASSPEVDRGREQYF. The DNA of the CDR3 is TGTGCCAGCAGTCCGGAGGTCGACAGGGGTAGGGAGCAGTACTTC.

A few counts support this clone. V usage is TRBV7-2 and J usage is TRBJ2-3; 7 bases line up with TRBD1. The V and J ends lost 7 bases and 6 bases, in that order; junction bases with no gene match: 10. Germline V gives CDR1 SGHTA, CDR2 FQGNSA. The CDR3 runs to 14 residues. The CDR3 nucleotides read TGTGCCAGCATGATAAGACAGGGATTGGATACGCAGTATTTT. Encoded protein: CASMIRQGLDTQYF.

V is TRBV19 and J is TRBJ1-1, with TRBD1 matching 7 bases. CDR3 size: 13 residues. Trimming took 7 bases from V and 1 from J; bases not matched to a gene: 3. Germline-derived CDR1 and CDR2 are LNHDA and SQIVND (reference sequence). The CDR3 protein is CASMGQPNTEAFF. The CDR3 DNA reads TGTGCCAGTATGGGACAGCCGAACACTGAAGCTTTCTTT.

This clone has only a few counts. The genes are TRBV27 and TRBJ2-1; a possible D gene is TRBD2 (6 bases). V was trimmed by 5 bases and J by 1 base, leaving 15 bases between them. The CDR3 length is 16 residues. CDR1 is MNHEY, CDR2 SMNVEV, per germline (reference sequence). The CDR3 DNA sequence: TGTGCCAGCAGTCCTCCCTGGCGGGGTTCCTACAATGAGCAGTTCTTC. Amino acids: CASSPPWRGSYNEQFF.

In its sample, this clone was seen a few times. The chain joins TRBV11-2 to TRBJ2-1; no reliable D call. The CDR3 sequence is 12 residues long. Germline V gene lookup returns CDR1 SGHAT and CDR2 FQNNGV. V was cut by 1 base and J by 15 bases, with 13 bases left in between. The CDR3 DNA sequence: TGTGCCAGCAGCTTAGCAGACCCGCCGGGGTTCTTC. This sequence encodes CASSLADPPGFF.

This clone was seen a handful of times. The V and J genes are TRBV30 and TRBJ2-7, with TRBD1 matching 8 bases. Looked up from germline, CDR1 is GTSNPN and CDR2 is SVGIG (reference sequence). J was trimmed by 2 bases and V by 0 bases; bases with no gene match: 3. The CDR3 sequence is 14 residues long. CDR3 sequence reads: CAWSVGTGPYEQYF. CDR3 DNA sequence: TGTGCCTGGAGTGTAGGGACAGGTCCCTACGAGCAGTACTTC.